This T cell receptor (beta chain) was obtained from a study of blood T cell repertoires in COVID-19. The data were produced by immunoSEQ multiplex PCR, yet TCRdb's version contains in-frame clones alone and is incomplete. Of 200,000 to 300,000 clones in the sample, roughly 90% were seen once. Specimen: PBMCs or T cells enriched from blood (not recorded which). This TCR came from a man in his forties or fifties who had recovered from COVID-19.

The CDR3, as DNA: TGTGCCAGCAGCCCGGGACTCCTGCCCTCCTACGAGCAGTACTTC. The encoded protein is CASSPGLLPSYEQYF. The chain employs TRBV28 and TRBJ2-7, with a weak D call TRBD2 (6 bases). Germline V lookup: CDR1 MDHEN, CDR2 SYDVKM. V lost 6 bases, J lost 0 bases, and 15 bases lay in between. The CDR3 loop spans 15 amino acids.